This T cell receptor beta chain was captured by sequencing in a study of blood T cell repertoires in COVID-19. Background on the study: Sites in the United States, Italy and Spain provided acute and convalescent COVID-19 samples.

The authors' processing: Nucleated cell number was recorded as an estimate derived from reference gene primer amplification. The protocol was immunoSEQ multiplex PCR, while the TCRdb copy is restricted to in-frame clones and leaves out a portion. V and J calls and clone size are copied from that table; D and trimming were computed from the DNA. This table has about 250,000 clones, approximately 80% appearing once. Germline V lookup: CDR1 SEHNR, CDR2 FQNEAQ (reference sequence). Trimming left V 5 bases short and J 7 bases short, with 16 bases between. This CDR3 has 14 amino acids. This clonotype originated in a middle-aged man with acute or convalescent COVID-19. This chain connects TRBV7-9 to TRBJ2-3, with D possibly being TRBD1 (5 bases). Sequenced material: peripheral blood. The CDR3 is CASSLGPSPNTQYF. The CDR3 DNA sequence: TGTGCCAGCAGCCTGGGGCCTTCTCCGAATACGCAGTATTTT.